The T cell receptor (beta chain) under discussion was sequenced for a study of blood T cell repertoires in COVID-19. About the research overall: COVID-19 samples collected from the United States, Italy and Spain covered acute and convalescent phases.

Sequencing was performed with immunoSEQ multiplex PCR; in TCRdb, only in-frame clones are kept and a portion is missing. The sample consists of roughly 400,000 clones, over 75% of them appearing once. Germline values: CDR1 SGHAT, CDR2 FQNNGV. After removal of 3 bases from V and 7 bases from J, the junction contained 5 bases not matched to a gene. The CDR3 consists of 14 residues. What was sequenced was PBMCs or T cells enriched from blood (not recorded which). The chain recombines TRBV11-2 with TRBJ2-2, with 7 bases aligning to TRBD2. This clonotype originated in a woman aged 18-29 years who had been exposed to COVID-19. CDR3 protein: CASSLPSGLGELFF. CDR3 coding DNA: TGTGCCAGCAGCTTGCCTAGCGGACTCGGGGAGCTGTTTTTT.